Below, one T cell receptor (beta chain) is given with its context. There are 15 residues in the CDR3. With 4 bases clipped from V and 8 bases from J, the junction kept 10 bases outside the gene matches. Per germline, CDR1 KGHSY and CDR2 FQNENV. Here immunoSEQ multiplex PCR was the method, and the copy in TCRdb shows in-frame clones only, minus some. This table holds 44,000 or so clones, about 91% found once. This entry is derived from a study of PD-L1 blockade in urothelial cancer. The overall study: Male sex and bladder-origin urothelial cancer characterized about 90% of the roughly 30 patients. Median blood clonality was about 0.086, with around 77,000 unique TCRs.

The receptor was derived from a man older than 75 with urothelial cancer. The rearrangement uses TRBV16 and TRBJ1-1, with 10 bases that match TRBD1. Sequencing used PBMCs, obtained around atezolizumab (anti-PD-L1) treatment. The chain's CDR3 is CASSPLGQGGQEAFF. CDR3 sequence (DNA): TGTGCCAGCAGCCCCCTCGGACAGGGGGGACAAGAAGCTTTCTTT.